The 10 T cell receptor beta chains given below trace back to one sample, sequenced in a study of tumor-infiltrating lymphocytes in oesophageal squamous cell carcinoma. TCRdb re-derived calls from the PCR reads in MiXCR, one entry per CDR3 protein. The table lists 17,000 or so distinct CDR3 sequences, roughly 50% of them singletons. Input material: normal esophageal tissue next to the tumor. These receptors were collected from a female donor with esophageal squamous cell carcinoma.

This clonotype occurred many times. The chain joins TRBV27 to TRBJ1-1; D is unresolved. The CDR3 loop spans 13 amino acids. Germline CDR1 and CDR2: MNHEY and SMNVEV (reference sequence). V was pared by 2 bases and J by 5 bases, with 9 bases between. CDR3 sequence (DNA): TGTGCCAGCAGTTTAAGGTTGGGGACTGAAGCTTTCTTT. This sequence encodes CASSLRLGTEAFF.

The rearrangement joins TRBV7-6 to TRBJ2-4; D may be TRBD2 (7 bases). The germline V and J ends were trimmed by 5 bases and 3 bases, with 20 bases remaining between them. The CDR3 spans 17 residues. The germline V gene has CDR1 SGHVS and CDR2 FNYEAQ. The CDR3 DNA reads TGTGCCAGCAGCCTTTCCGAGTGGGGGGGCGGCAAAAACATTCAGTACTTC. Its protein is CASSLSEWGGGKNIQYF.

The CDR3 bases are TGTGCCAGCAGCTTAAGCTCCCAGGGTGGGGAGCTGTTTTTT. This translates into CASSLSSQGGELFF. The chain couples TRBV7-3 to TRBJ2-2; perhaps TRBD1 as D (5 bases). Per germline, CDR1 SGHTA and CDR2 FQGTGA. The CDR3 runs 14 residues. The V end was cut by 1 base, the J end by 8 bases, with 11 bases between.

The rearrangement links TRBV7-2 to TRBJ2-7; tentative D call: TRBD2 (6 bases). Germline V gene data show CDR1 as SGHTA and CDR2 as FQGNSA. The CDR3 has 16 residues. V lost 1 base and J 9 bases, leaving 22 bases between the germline ends. The CDR3: CASSLGPWGLEARQYF. The DNA for the CDR3 is TGTGCCAGCAGCTTAGGACCTTGGGGACTTGAGGCGCGGCAGTACTTC.

CDR3 protein: CASTPRAGGTGELFF. In nucleotides, the CDR3 is TGTGCCAGCACCCCTAGGGCGGGAGGTACCGGGGAGCTGTTTTTT. The chain has TRBV6-1 and TRBJ2-2; 8 bases match TRBD2. V gave up 7 bases and J gave up 5 bases; unmatched junction bases: 9. The CDR3 contains 15 residues. CDR1 MNHNS and CDR2 SASEGT come from the germline V gene.

The V call is TRBV12-3 or TRBV12-4, the J call TRBJ2-7; the D gene is possibly TRBD2 (5 bases). The DNA end lines up better with TRBJ2-1; the J call may be wrong. The CDR3 contains 14 residues. The CDR3 sequence: CASSSLVTGGEQFF. DNA of the CDR3: TGTGCCAGCAGTTCCCTCGTCACGGGCGGGGAGCAGTTCTTC.

The sample holds many counts of this clonotype. The chain carries TRBV6-1 and TRBJ2-7; 9 bases are shared with TRBD2. Germline V lookup: CDR1 MNHNS, CDR2 SASEGT. Trimming cost V 3 bases and J 0 bases; bases outside gene matches: 0. The CDR3 totals 14 residues. The CDR3 sequence: CASSEGLASYEQYF. CDR3 nucleotide sequence: TGTGCCAGCAGTGAGGGACTAGCCTCCTACGAGCAGTACTTC.

In this sample, this clonotype is medium-sized. The chain combines TRBV7-9 with TRBJ2-5; the match to TRBD1 covers 11 bases. Germline CDR1 is SEHNR and CDR2 is FQNEAQ (reference sequence). This CDR3 has 15 amino acids. Trimming removed 7 bases from V and 2 bases from J; junction bases left unmatched: 6. The CDR3 DNA follows: TGTGCCAGCAACTTGGGGGACAGGGGGCAAGAGACCCAGTACTTC. Protein: CASNLGDRGQETQYF. Combining the CDR3 with reference TRBV7-9 and TRBJ2-5 gives the whole variable domain DTGVSQNPRHKITKRGQNVTFRCDPISEHNRLYWYRQTLGQGPEFLTYFQNEAQLEKSRLLSDRFSAERPKGSFSTLEIQRTEQGDSAMYLCASNLGDRGQETQYFGPGTRLLVL.

This clonotype is deemed medium-sized. The chain recombines TRBV7-9 with TRBJ2-5; TRBD2 aligns across 11 bases. V dropped 2 bases and J dropped 7; count of bases not matched to a gene: 12. The germline CDR1 and CDR2 sequences are SEHNR and FQNEAQ (reference sequence). The CDR3 loop spans 17 amino acids. CDR3 in amino acids: CASSLSISGGASGTQYF. In nucleotides, the CDR3 is TGTGCCAGCAGCTTATCAATTAGCGGGGGGGCGTCGGGGACCCAGTACTTC.

V is TRBV6-1 and J is TRBJ1-4; no definite D call. V was clipped by 8 bases and J by 4 bases, with 8 bases between them. Germline-derived CDR1 and CDR2 are MNHNS and SASEGT. CDR3 size: 12 residues. The CDR3: CASQRVNEKLFF. The CDR3 coding sequence is TGTGCCAGCCAACGGGTTAATGAAAAACTGTTTTTT.